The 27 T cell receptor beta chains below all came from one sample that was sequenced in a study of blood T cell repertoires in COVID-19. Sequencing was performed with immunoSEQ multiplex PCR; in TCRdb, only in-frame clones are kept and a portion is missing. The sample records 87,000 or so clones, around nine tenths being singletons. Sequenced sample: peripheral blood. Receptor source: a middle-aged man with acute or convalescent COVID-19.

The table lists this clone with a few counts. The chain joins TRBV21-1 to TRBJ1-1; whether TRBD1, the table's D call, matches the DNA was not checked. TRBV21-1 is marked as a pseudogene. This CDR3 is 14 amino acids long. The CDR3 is CASSKVGRKAEAFF. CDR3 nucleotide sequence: TGTGCCAGCAGCAAAGTTGGCAGAAAAGCTGAAGCTTTCTTT.

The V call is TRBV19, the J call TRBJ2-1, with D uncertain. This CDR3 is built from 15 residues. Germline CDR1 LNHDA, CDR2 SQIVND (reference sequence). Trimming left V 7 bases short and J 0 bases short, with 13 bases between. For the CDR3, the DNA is TGTGCCAGTACCCGTGGTAGCAGCTCCTACAATGAGCAGTTCTTC. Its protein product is CASTRGSSSYNEQFF.

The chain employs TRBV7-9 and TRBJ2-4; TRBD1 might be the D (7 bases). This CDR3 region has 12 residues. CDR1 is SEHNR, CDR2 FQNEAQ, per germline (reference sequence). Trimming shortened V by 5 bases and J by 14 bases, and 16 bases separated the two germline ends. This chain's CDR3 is CASSPPGQREYF. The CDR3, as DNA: TGTGCCAGCAGCCCTCCGGGACAGCGGGAGTACTTC.

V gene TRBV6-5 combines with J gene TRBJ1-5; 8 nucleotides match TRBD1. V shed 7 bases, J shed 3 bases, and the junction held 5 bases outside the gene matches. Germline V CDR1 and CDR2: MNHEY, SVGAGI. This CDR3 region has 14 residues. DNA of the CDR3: TGTGCCAGCACCCCGACAGGGGTCAATCAGCCCCAGCATTTT. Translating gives CASTPTGVNQPQHF.

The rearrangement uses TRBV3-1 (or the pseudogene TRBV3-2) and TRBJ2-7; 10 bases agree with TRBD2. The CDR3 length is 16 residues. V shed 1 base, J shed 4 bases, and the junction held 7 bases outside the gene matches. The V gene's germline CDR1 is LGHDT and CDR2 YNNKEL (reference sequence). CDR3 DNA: TGTGCCAGCAGCCAAGTCACGGCTAGCGGGAGTTACGAGCAGTACTTC. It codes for CASSQVTASGSYEQYF.

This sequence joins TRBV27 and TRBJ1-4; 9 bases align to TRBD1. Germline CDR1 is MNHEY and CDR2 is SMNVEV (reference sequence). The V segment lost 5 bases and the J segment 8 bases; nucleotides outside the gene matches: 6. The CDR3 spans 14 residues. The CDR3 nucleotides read TGTGCCAGCAGTCACAGGGGGCTGGAAGAAAAACTGTTTTTT. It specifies CASSHRGLEEKLFF.

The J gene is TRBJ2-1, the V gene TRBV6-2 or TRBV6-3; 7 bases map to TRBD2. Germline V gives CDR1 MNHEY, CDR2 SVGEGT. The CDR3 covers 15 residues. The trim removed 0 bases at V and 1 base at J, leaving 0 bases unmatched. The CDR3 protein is CASSYSGGSYNEQFF. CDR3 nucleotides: TGTGCCAGCAGTTACTCGGGAGGGTCCTACAATGAGCAGTTCTTC.

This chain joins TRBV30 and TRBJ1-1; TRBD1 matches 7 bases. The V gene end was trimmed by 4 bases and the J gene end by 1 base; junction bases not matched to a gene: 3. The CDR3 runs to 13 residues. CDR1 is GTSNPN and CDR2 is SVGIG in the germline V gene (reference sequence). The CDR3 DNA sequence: TGTGCCTGGAACAGGGGACCGAACACTGAAGCTTTCTTT. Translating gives CAWNRGPNTEAFF. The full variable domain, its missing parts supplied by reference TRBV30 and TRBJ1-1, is SQTIHQWPATLVQPVGSPLSLECTVEGTSNPNLYWYRQAAGRGLQLLFYSVGIGQISSEVPQNLSASRPQDRQFILSSKKLLLSDSGFYLCAWNRGPNTEAFFGQGTRLTVV.

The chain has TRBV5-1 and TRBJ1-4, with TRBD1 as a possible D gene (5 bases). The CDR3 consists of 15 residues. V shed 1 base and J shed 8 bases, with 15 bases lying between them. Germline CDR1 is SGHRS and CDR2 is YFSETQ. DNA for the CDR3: TGCGCCAGCAGCTTGCAGCAGGGCTTGCGGGAAAAACTGTTTTTT. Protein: CASSLQQGLREKLFF.

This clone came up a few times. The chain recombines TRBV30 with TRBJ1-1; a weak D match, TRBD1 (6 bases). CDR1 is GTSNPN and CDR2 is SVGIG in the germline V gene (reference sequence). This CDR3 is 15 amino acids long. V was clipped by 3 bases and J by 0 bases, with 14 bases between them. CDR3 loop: CAWRRRGGMNTEAFF. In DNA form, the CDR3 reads TGTGCCTGGAGGCGCAGGGGTGGCATGAACACTGAAGCTTTCTTT.

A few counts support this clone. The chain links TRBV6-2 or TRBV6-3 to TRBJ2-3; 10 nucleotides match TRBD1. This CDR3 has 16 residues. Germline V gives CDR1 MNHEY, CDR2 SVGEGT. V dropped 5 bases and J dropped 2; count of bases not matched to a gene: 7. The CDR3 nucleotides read TGTGCCAGCAGTCGCCCGACAGGGGGCTTCACAGATACGCAGTATTTT. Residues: CASSRPTGGFTDTQYF.

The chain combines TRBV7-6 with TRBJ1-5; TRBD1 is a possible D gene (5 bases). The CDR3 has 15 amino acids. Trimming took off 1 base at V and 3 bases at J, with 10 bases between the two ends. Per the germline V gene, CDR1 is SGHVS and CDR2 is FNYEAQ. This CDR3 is CASSLEPGFNQPQHF. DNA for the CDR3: TGTGCCAGCAGCTTAGAGCCAGGGTTCAATCAGCCCCAGCATTTT.

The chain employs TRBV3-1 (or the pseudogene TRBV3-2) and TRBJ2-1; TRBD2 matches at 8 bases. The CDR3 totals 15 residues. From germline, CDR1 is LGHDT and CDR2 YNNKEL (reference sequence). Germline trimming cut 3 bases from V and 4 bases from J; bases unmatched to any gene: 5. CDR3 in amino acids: CASSHSSGRYNEQFF. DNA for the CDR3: TGTGCCAGCAGCCATTCCAGCGGGAGATACAATGAGCAGTTCTTC.

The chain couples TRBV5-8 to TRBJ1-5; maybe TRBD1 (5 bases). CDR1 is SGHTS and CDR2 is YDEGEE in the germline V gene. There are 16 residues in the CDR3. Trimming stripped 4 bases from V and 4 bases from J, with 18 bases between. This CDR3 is CASSPLQGAGNQPQHF. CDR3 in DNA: TGTGCCAGCAGCCCGCTTCAAGGGGCAGGGAATCAGCCCCAGCATTTT. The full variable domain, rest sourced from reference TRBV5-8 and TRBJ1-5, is EAGVTQSPTHLIKTRGQQATLRCSPISGHTSVYWYQQALGLGLQFLLWYDEGEERNRGNFPPRFSGRQFPNYSSELNVNALELEDSALYLCASSPLQGAGNQPQHFGDGTRLSIL.

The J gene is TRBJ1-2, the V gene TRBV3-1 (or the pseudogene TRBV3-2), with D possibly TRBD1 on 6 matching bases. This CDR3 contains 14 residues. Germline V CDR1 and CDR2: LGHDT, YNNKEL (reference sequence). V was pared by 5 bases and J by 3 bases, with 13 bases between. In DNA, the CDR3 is TGTGCCAGCAGCTCCCCAACAGGGTACTATGGCTACACCTTC. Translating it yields CASSSPTGYYGYTF.

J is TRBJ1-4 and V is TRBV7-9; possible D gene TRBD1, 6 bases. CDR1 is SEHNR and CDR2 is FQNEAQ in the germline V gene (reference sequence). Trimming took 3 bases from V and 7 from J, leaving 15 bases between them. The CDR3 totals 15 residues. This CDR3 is CASSFSQGPGEKLFF. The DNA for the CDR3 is TGTGCCAGCAGCTTTTCGCAGGGGCCCGGTGAAAAACTGTTTTTT.

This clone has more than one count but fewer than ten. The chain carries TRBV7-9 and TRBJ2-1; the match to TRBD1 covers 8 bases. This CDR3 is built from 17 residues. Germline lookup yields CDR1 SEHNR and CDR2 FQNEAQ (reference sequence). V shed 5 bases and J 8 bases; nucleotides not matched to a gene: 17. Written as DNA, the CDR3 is TGTGCCAGCAGCCCTGGACAGGGTCGTCTTTCCCAACATGAGCAGTTCTTC. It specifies CASSPGQGRLSQHEQFF.

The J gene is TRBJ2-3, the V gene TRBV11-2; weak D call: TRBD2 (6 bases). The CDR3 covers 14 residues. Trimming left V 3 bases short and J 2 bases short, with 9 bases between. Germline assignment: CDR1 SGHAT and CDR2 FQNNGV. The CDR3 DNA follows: TGTGCCAGCAGCTTTGCGGGGAACACAGATACGCAGTATTTT. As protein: CASSFAGNTDTQYF.

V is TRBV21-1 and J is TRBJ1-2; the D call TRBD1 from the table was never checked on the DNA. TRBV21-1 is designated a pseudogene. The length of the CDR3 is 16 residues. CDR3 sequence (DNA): TGTGCCAGCAGCAAACCCCCTCAGACAGAGAACTATGGCTACACCTTC. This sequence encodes CASSKPPQTENYGYTF.

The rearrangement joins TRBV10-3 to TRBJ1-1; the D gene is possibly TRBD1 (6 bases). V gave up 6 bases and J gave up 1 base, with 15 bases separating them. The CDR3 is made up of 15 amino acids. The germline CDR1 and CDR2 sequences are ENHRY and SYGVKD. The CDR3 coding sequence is TGTGCCATCAGGAGAACGGACAGTCCGAACACTGAAGCTTTCTTT. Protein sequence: CAIRRTDSPNTEAFF.

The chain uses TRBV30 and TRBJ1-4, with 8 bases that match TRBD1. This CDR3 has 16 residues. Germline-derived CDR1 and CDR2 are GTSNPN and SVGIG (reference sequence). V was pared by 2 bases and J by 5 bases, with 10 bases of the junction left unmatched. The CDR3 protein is CAWSPRNRGKNEKLFF. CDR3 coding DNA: TGTGCCTGGAGTCCCCGAAACAGGGGGAAAAATGAAAAACTGTTTTTT.

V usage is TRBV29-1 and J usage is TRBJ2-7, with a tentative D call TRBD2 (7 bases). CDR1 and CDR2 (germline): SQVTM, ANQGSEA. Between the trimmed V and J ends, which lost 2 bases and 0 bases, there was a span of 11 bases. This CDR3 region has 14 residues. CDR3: CSVEKGGNSYEQYF. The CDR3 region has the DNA TGCAGCGTTGAAAAGGGGGGGAACTCCTACGAGCAGTACTTC.

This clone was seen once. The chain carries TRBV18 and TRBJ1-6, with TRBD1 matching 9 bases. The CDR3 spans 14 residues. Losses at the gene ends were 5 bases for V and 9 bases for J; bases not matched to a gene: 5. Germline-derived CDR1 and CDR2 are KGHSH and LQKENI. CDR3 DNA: TGTGCCAGCTCAACACAGGGGGCTCGTTCACCCCTCCACTTT. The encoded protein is CASSTQGARSPLHF.

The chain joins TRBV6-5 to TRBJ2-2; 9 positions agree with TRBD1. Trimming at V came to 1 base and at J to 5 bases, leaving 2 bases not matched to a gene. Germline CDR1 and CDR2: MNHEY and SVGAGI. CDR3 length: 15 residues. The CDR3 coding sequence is TGTGCCAGCAGTTACTGGGACAGGGAAACCGGGGAGCTGTTTTTT. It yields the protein CASSYWDRETGELFF.

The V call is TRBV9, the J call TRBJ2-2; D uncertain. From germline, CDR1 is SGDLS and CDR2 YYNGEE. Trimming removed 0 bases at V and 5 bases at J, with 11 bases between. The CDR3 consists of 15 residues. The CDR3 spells CASSVGVGSTGELFF. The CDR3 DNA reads TGTGCCAGCAGCGTAGGGGTGGGCTCGACCGGGGAGCTGTTTTTT.

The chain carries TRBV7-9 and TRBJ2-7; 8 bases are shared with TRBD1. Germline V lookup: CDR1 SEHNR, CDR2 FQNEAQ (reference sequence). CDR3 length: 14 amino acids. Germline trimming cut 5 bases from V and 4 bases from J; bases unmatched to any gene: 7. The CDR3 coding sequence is TGTGCCAGCAGCCCCGGGACAGGTATTTACGAGCAGTACTTC. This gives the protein CASSPGTGIYEQYF.

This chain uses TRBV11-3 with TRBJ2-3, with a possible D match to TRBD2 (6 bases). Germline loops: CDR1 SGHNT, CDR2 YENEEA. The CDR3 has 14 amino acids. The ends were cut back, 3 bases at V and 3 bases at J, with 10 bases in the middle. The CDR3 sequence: CASSFGGRTDTQYF. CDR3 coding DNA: TGTGCCAGCAGCTTCGGAGGGCGGACAGATACGCAGTATTTT. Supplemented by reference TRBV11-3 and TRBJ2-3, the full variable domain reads EAGVVQSPRYKIIEKKQPVAFWCNPISGHNTLYWYLQNLGQGPELLIRYENEEAVDDSQLPKDRFSAERLKGVDSTLKIQPAELGDSAVYLCASSFGGRTDTQYFGPGTRLTVL.